A selection of T cell receptor beta chains follows, all from one sample in a study of T cell repertoires in cytomegalovirus infection. TCRdb reprocessed the reads via MiXCR and lists one record per CDR3 protein. The sample has about 85,000 distinct CDR3 sequences, roughly 44% seen once. Their cognate antigens are unknown. The source was CD8+ T cells from cultured PBMCs, collected from culture after CMV antigen stimulation. These receptors originate from a human donor in good health (CMV status not recorded). Some clones in this sample may be carry-over from other donors' samples. The conserved cysteine and the conserved F or W are not part of the CDR3 here. D genes are given only for firm matches. Rows give clone size only sometimes, using once, few, many, or a class for an expanded clone.

clone size | J gene | D gene | V gene | CDR3 protein
few | TRBJ2-7 | . | TRBV19 | ASSLGGRSYEQY
. | TRBJ2-2 | TRBD2 | TRBV7-4 | ASSPRGLAGATNTGELF
. | TRBJ1-2 | . | TRBV28 | ASSFGGVNGYT
few | TRBJ1-5 | . | TRBV7-6 | ASSLEAGQGQPQH
. | TRBJ2-7 | . | TRBV20-1 | SARVAGSYEQY
few | TRBJ2-7 | . | TRBV6-1 | ASRNQGFYEQY
. | TRBJ1-2 | . | TRBV6-5 | ASSYSDAYGYT
. | TRBJ2-7 | TRBD1 | TRBV6-2/TRBV6-3 | ASTPRTGGNEQY
. | TRBJ2-2 | TRBD1 | TRBV12-3/TRBV12-4 | ASSFGTGRSGELF
. | TRBJ2-1 | TRBD1 | TRBV5-6 | ASSSGGRNEQF
few | TRBJ1-1 | TRBD1 | TRBV7-2 | ASSASDRATTEAF
. | TRBJ1-1 | . | TRBV7-3 | ASSSPDTEAF
many | TRBJ1-5 | . | TRBV7-2 | ASSPLGSNQPQH
few | TRBJ1-2 | TRBD1 | TRBV7-9 | ASSSGGASYGYT
few | TRBJ1-6 | . | TRBV10-2 | ASSESVTAYNSPLH
. | TRBJ2-7 | TRBD1 | TRBV7-2 | ASSWDRAGEQY
once | TRBJ1-1 | . | TRBV14 | ASSQDKRDTDTEAF
few | TRBJ2-3 | . | TRBV4-1 | ASSQAQVLRGTDTQY
few | TRBJ2-7 | . | TRBV27 | ASSSHGPDEQY
. | TRBJ2-1 | . | TRBV11-2 | ASSAGQTSYNEQF
. | TRBJ2-7 | . | TRBV7-8 | ASSLVRGGEQY
. | TRBJ2-1 | TRBD2 | TRBV11-2 | ASSSGIAGDGYNEQF
. | TRBJ1-2 | . | TRBV27 | ASGTDRDYGYT
. | TRBJ2-3 | . | TRBV7-6 | ASSLYTDTQY
. | TRBJ1-1 | . | TRBV6-1 | ASGKGWDGTEAF
few | TRBJ2-7 | . | TRBV6-1 | ASSPTGTEQY
. | TRBJ2-7 | . | TRBV11-2 | ASSPLEGRSYEQY
. | TRBJ1-3 | TRBD1 | TRBV19 | ASKETGSSGNTIY
. | TRBJ1-2 | . | TRBV7-2 | ASSLAQEDYGYT
few | TRBJ2-1 | . | TRBV7-3 | ASSLGMSHEQF
. | TRBJ2-3 | . | TRBV10-3 | AISASSYTQY
. | TRBJ2-1 | . | TRBV4-2 | ASSQVGEDEQF
. | TRBJ2-7 | . | TRBV7-4 | ASRERGSSSYEQY
. | TRBJ2-7 | TRBD1 | TRBV27 | ASSFSLGQASYEQY
. | TRBJ2-7 | . | TRBV4-2 | ASSQDPGYYEQY
. | TRBJ1-1 | . | TRBV28 | ASSQPPEAF
. | TRBJ2-5 | . | TRBV10-3 | AIGRGTADRGETQY
. | TRBJ2-7 | . | TRBV28 | ASRRGWQDYEQY
few | TRBJ2-1 | TRBD1 | TRBV28 | ASSSNRGSYNEQF
once | TRBJ2-7 | TRBD2 | TRBV15 | ATSPFRGGAREQY
few | TRBJ2-5 | TRBD2 | TRBV20-1 | SARGTSGRGETQY
few | TRBJ1-6 | TRBD1 | TRBV7-9 | ASSLAGQGASPLH
few | TRBJ2-1 | . | TRBV12-3/TRBV12-4 | ASMSTGTSYMSSSSGELYEQF
. | TRBJ1-2 | TRBD1 | TRBV19 | ASSRSRDSPHGYT
once | TRBJ2-5 | TRBD2 | TRBV6-6 | ASSARTSGSHYASVVHETQY
few | TRBJ2-3 | TRBD2 | TRBV12-3/TRBV12-4 | ASGGSGRAPDTQY
. | TRBJ1-2 | TRBD1 | TRBV20-1 | SARGRGDYGYT
few | TRBJ2-7 | . | TRBV28 | ASSLEAGSYEQY
. | TRBJ1-1 | . | TRBV30 | ACQGENTEAF
few | TRBJ2-6 | . | TRBV7-9 | ASSYPRGATDSGANVLT